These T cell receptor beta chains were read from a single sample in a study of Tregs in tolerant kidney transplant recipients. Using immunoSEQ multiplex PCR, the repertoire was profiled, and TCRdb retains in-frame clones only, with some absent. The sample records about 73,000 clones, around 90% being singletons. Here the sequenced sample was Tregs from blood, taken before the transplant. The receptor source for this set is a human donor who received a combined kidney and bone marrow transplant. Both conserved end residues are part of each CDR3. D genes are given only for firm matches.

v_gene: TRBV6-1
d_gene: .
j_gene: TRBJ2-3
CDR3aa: CASSEQGSTDTQYF
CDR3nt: TGTGCCAGCAGTGAACAGGGTAGCACAGATACGCAGTATTTT

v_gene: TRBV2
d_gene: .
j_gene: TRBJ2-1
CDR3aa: CASSELFGYNEQFF
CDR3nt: TGTGCCAGCAGTGAATTATTCGGGTACAATGAGCAGTTCTTC

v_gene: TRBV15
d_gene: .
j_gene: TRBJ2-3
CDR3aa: CATKPRSGGTDTQYF
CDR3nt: TGTGCCACCAAACCGCGTAGCGGAGGCACAGATACGCAGTATTTT

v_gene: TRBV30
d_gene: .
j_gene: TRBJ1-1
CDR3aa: CAWSINRNTEAFF
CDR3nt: TGTGCCTGGAGCATTAACAGGAACACTGAAGCTTTCTTT

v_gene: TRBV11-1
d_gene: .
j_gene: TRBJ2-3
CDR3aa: CASRPLGTDTQYF
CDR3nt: TGTGCCAGCAGACCACTAGGCACAGATACGCAGTATTTT

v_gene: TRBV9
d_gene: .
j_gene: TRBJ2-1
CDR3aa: CASSGQGNSYNEQFF
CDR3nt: TGTGCCAGCAGCGGCCAGGGGAACTCCTACAATGAGCAGTTCTTC

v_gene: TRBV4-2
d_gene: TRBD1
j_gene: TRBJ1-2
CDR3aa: CASSQESRQGSYGYTF
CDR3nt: TGTGCCAGCAGCCAAGAGAGCCGACAGGGCTCCTATGGCTACACCTTC

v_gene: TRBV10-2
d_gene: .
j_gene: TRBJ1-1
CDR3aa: CASSEAAAEAFF
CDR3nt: TGCGCCAGCAGTGAGGCGGCAGCCGAAGCTTTCTTT

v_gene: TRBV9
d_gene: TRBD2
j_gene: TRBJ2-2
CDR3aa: CASRKETSKHTGELFF
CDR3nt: TGTGCCAGCAGGAAAGAGACTAGCAAGCACACCGGGGAGCTGTTTTTT

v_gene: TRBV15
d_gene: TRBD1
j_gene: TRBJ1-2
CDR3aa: CATSGGQGVYGYTF
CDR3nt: TGTGCCACCAGCGGCGGACAGGGTGTCTATGGCTACACCTTC

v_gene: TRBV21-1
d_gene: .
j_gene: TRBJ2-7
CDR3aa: CASSKVQYYEQYF
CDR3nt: TGTGCCAGCAGCAAGGTACAGTACTACGAGCAGTACTTC